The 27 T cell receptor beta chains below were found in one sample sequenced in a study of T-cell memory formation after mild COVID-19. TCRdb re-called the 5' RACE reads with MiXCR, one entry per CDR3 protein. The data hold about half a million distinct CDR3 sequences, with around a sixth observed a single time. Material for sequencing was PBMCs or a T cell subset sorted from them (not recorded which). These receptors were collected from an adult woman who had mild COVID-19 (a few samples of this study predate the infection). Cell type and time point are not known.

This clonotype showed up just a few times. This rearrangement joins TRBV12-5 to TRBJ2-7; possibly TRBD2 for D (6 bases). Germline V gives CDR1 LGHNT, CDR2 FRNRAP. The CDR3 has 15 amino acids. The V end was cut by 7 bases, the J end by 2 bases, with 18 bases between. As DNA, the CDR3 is TGTGCTAGTGCCCCCGCACTAGCTGTTGCCTACGAGCAGTACTTC. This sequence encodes CASAPALAVAYEQYF.

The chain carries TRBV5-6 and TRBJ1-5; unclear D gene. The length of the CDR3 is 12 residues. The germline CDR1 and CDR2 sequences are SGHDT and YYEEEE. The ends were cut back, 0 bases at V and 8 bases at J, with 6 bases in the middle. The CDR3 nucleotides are TGTGCCAGCAGCTTGGGTGGGAAGCCCCAGCATTTT. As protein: CASSLGGKPQHF.

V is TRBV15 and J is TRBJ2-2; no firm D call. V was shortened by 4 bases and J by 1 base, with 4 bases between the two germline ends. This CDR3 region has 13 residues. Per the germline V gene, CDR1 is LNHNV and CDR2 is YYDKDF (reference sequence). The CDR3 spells CATSMKNTGELFF. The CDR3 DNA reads TGTGCCACCAGCATGAAGAACACCGGGGAGCTGTTTTTT.

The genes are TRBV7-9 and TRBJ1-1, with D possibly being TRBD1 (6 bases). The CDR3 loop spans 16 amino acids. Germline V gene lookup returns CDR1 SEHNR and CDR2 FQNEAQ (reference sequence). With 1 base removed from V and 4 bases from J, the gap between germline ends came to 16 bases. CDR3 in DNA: TGTGCCAGCAGCTTAGGGTTCGGCAGGGGATTCACTGAAGCTTTCTTT. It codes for CASSLGFGRGFTEAFF.

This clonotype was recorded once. In DNA form, the CDR3 reads TGTGCCAGCAGTTATAGAGGGACCCTGAGGGATACGCAGTATTTT. It translates to CASSYRGTLRDTQYF. J is TRBJ2-3 and V is TRBV6-5, with D perhaps TRBD1 or TRBD2 (5 bases each). The V end was cut by 3 bases, the J end by 6 bases, with 16 bases between. The CDR3 consists of 15 residues. CDR1 MNHEY and CDR2 SVGAGI come from the germline V gene.

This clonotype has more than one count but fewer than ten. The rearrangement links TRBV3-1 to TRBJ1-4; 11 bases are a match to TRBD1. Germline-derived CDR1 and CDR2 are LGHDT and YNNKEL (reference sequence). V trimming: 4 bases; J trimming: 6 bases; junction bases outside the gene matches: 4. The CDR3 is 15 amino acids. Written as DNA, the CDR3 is TGTGCCAGCAGCCCGTCGGGACAGGGGGATGAAAAACTGTTTTTT. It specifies CASSPSGQGDEKLFF.

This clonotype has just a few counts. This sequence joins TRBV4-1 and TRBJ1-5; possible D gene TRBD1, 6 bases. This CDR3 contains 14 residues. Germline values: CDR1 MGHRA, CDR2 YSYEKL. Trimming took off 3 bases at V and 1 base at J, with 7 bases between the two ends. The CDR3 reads CASSHDRSNQPQHF. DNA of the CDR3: TGCGCCAGCAGCCACGACAGGAGCAATCAGCCCCAGCATTTT.

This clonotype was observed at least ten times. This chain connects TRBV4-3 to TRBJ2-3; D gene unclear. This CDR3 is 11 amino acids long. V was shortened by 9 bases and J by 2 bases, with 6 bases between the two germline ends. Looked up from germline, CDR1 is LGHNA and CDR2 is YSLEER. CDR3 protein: CASGDTDTQYF. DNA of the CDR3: TGCGCCAGTGGAGACACAGATACGCAGTATTTT.

The CDR3 bases are TGTGCCAGCAGGAGGGAGCGTTATAGCAATCAGCCCCAGCATTTT. It is translated as CASRRERYSNQPQHF. The V call is TRBV27, the J call TRBJ1-5, with no clear D. CDR3 length equals 15 residues. Germline CDR1 and CDR2: MNHEY and SMNVEV (reference sequence). Trimming removed 6 bases at V and 0 bases at J, with 12 bases between.

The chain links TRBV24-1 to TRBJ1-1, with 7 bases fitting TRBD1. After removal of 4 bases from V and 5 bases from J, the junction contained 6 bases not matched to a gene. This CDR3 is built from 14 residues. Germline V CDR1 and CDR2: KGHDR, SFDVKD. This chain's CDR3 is CATSEEGQPTEAFF. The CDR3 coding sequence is TGTGCCACCAGTGAGGAGGGACAGCCAACTGAAGCTTTCTTT.

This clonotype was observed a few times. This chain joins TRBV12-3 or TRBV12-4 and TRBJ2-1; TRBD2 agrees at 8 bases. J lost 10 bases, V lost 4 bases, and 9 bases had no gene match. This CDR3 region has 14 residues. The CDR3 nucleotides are TGTGCCAGCAGTTCCCAACTAGCGGCCGGGGAGCAGTTCTTC. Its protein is CASSSQLAAGEQFF.

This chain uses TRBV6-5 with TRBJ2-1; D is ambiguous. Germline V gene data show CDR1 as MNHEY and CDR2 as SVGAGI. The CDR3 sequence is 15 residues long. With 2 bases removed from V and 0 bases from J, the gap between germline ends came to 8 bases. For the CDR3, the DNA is TGTGCCAGCAGTTACAGGGAAAGCTCCTACAATGAGCAGTTCTTC. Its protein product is CASSYRESSYNEQFF.

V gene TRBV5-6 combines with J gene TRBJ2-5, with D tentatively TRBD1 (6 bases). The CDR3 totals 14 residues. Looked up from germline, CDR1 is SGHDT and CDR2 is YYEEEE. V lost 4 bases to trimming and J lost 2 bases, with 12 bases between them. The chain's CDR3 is CASSTGQPQETQYF. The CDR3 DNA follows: TGTGCCAGCAGCACTGGACAGCCACAAGAGACCCAGTACTTC.

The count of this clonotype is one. CDR3 sequence: CASTSYLGSSYEQYF. CDR3 coding DNA: TGTGCCAGCACCTCTTACCTTGGAAGCTCCTACGAGCAGTACTTC. This chain uses TRBV5-5 with TRBJ2-7, with D hard to call. Germline V gene sequence: CDR1 SGHKS, CDR2 YYEKEE (reference sequence). The CDR3 runs to 15 residues. Trimming left V 6 bases short and J 0 bases short, with 16 bases between.

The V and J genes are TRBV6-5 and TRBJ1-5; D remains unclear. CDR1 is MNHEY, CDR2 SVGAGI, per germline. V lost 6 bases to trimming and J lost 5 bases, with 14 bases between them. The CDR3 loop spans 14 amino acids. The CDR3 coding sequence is TGTGCCAGCAGATCACGGGCAGCCCATCAGCCCCAGCATTTT. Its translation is CASRSRAAHQPQHF.

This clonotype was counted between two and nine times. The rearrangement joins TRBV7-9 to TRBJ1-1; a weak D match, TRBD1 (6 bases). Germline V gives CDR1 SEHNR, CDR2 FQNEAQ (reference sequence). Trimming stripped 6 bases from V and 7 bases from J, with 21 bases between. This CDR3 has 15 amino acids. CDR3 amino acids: CASRTWEDSSIEAFF. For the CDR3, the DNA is TGTGCCAGCAGGACGTGGGAGGACAGCAGTATTGAAGCTTTCTTT.

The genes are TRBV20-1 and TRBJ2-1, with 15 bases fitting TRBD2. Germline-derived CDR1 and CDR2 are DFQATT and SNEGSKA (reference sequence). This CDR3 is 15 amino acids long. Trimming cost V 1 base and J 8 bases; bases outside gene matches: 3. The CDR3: CSARGRTSGRDEQFF. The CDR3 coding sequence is TGCAGTGCTAGAGGTCGGACTAGCGGGAGGGATGAGCAGTTCTTC.

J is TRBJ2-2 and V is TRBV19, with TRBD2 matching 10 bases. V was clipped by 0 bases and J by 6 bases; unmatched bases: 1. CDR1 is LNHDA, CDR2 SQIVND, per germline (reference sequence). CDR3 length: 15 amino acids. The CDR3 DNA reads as TGTGCCAGTAGTATAGAACTAGCGGGACCCGGGGAGCTGTTTTTT. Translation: CASSIELAGPGELFF.

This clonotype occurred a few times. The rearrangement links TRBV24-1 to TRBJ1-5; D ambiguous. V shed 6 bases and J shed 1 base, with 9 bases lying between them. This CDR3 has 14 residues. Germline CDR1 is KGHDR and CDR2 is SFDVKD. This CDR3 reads CATSQFTSNQPQHF. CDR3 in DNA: TGTGCCACCAGTCAGTTTACGAGCAATCAGCCCCAGCATTTT.

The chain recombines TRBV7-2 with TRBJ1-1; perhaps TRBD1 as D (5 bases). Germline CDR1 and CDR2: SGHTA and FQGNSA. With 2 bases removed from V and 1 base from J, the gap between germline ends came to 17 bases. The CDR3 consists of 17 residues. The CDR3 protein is CASSLTPPGRKNTEAFF. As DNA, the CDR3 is TGTGCCAGCAGCTTAACTCCGCCGGGACGGAAGAACACTGAAGCTTTCTTT.

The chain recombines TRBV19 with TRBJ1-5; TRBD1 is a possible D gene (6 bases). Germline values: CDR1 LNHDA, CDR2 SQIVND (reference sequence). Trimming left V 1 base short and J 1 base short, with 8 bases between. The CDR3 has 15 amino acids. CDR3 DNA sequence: TGTGCCAGTAGTATAGCTCAGGGGAGCAATCAGCCCCAGCATTTT. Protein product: CASSIAQGSNQPQHF.

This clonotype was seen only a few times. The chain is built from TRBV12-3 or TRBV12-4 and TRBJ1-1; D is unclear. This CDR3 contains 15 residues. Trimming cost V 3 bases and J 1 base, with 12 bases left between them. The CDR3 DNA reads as TGTGCCAGCAGTTTCGCCTCAGTGGGGAACACTGAAGCTTTCTTT. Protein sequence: CASSFASVGNTEAFF.

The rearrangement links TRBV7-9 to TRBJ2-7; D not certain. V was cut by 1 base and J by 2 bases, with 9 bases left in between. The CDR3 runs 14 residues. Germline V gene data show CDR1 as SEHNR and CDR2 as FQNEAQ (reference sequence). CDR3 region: CASSLVASAYEQYF. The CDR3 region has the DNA TGTGCCAGCAGCTTAGTGGCTTCAGCCTACGAGCAGTACTTC.

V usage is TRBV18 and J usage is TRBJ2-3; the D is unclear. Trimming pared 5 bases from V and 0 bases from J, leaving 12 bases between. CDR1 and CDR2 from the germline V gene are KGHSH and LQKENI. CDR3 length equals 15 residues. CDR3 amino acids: CASSSVQYSTDTQYF. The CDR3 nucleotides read TGTGCCAGCTCATCCGTACAGTACAGCACAGATACGCAGTATTTT. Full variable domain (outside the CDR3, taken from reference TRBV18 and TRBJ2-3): NAGVMQNPRHLVRRRGQEARLRCSPMKGHSHVYWYRQLPEEGLKFMVYLQKENIIDESGMPKERFSAEFPKEGPSILRIQQVVRGDSAAYFCASSSVQYSTDTQYFGPGTRLTVL.

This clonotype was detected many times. This chain's CDR3 is CASSQSYEQYF. The CDR3 nucleotides are TGTGCCAGCAGCCAATCCTACGAGCAGTACTTC. This chain connects TRBV3-1 to TRBJ2-7, with D uncertain. Germline V gene data show CDR1 as LGHDT and CDR2 as YNNKEL (reference sequence). Trimming removed 2 bases from V and 1 base from J, with 0 bases in between. This CDR3 contains 11 residues.

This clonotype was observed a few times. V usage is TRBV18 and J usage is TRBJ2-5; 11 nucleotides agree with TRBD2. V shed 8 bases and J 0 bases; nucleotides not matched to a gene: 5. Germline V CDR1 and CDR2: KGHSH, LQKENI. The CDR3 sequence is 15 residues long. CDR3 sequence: CASPPTSGNQETQYF. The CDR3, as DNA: TGTGCCAGCCCTCCGACTAGCGGGAACCAAGAGACCCAGTACTTC.

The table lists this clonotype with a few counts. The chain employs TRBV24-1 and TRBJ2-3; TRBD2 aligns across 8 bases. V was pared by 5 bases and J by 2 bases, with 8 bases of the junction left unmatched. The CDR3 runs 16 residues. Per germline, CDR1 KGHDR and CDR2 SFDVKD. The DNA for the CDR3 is TGTGCCACCAGTGGAGGGGCGGGGGGACCCACAGATACGCAGTATTTT. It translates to CATSGGAGGPTDTQYF.